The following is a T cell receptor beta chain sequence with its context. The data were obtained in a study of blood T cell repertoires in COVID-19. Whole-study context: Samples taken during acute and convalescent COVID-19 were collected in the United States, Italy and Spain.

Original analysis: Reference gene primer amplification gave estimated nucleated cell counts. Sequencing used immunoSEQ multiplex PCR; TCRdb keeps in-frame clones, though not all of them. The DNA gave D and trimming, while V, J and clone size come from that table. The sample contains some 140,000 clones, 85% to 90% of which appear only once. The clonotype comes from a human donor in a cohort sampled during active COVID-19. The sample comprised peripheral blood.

The CDR3: CASSIPSDRGRKSGELFF. The CDR3 DNA reads as TGTGCCAGTAGTATACCGTCCGACAGGGGGCGGAAGTCCGGGGAGCTGTTTTTT. The V call is TRBV19, the J call TRBJ2-2, with 10 nucleotides matching TRBD1. The CDR3 is 18 amino acids. J lost 6 bases, V lost 2 bases, and 12 bases had no gene match. From germline, CDR1 is LNHDA and CDR2 SQIVND (reference sequence).